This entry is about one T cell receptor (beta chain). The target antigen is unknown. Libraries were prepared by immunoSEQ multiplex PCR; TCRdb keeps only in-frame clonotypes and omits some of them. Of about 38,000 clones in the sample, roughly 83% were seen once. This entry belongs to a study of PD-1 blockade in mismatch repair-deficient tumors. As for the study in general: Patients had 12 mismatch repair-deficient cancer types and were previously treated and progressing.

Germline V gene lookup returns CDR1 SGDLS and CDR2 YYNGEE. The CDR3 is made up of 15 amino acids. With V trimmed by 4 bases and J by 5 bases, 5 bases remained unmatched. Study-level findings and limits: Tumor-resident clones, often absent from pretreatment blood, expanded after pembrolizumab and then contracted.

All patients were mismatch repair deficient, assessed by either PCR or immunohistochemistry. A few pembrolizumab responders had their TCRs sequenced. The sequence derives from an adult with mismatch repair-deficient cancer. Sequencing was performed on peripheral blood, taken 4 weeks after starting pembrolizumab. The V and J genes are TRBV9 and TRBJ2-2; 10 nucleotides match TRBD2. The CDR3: CASSPQGLATGELFF. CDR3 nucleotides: TGTGCCAGCAGCCCACAGGGACTAGCGACCGGGGAGCTGTTTTTT.